The sequence of this T cell receptor beta chain was determined in a study of control samples from healthy donors and cancer patients. Germline assignment: CDR1 WSHSY and CDR2 SAAADI. CDR3 length equals 16 residues. The V end was cut by 4 bases, the J end by 0 bases, with 13 bases between. The repertoire was sequenced with immunoSEQ multiplex PCR; TCRdb's copy has only in-frame clones and lacks some. Of around 93,000 clones listed, 92% are singletons. The chain links TRBV10-2 to TRBJ1-3, with D unresolved. The source material was blood. The TCR sequence derives from a human donor in good health. The donor label of this sample is uncertain. CDR3 in amino acids: CASSALRSFSGNTIYF. Written as DNA, the CDR3 is TGCGCCAGCAGTGCCCTGCGGTCCTTCTCTGGAAACACCATATATTTT.